This TCR beta chain was captured by sequencing in a study of Ad26.COV2.S vaccination and SARS-CoV-2 variants. Described treatment: 15 to 20 received Ad26.COV2.S at low or high dose, single or two shots; about 5 received placebo; per-sample allocation not given. It was on day 63 after the first vaccine or placebo injection that samples were taken. Profiling relied on immunoSEQ multiplex PCR, and the TCRdb table lists in-frame clones only, not all of them. The table shows about 350,000 clones, with 88% occurring only once. Trimming took 0 bases from V and 9 from J, leaving 12 bases between them. This CDR3 has 13 amino acids. Germline values: CDR1 SGHDT, CDR2 YYEEEE.

The chain employs TRBV5-6 and TRBJ1-1; D might be TRBD1 (5 bases). Sample: peripheral blood, taken in a trial of Ad26.COV2.S vaccine versus placebo. This clonotype originated in a person between 18 and 60 years old who received the Ad26.COV2.S COVID-19 vaccine or a placebo. The DNA for the CDR3 is TGTGCCAGCAGCTTGGAGAGGACACAAAAAGCTTTCTTT. Protein: CASSLERTQKAFF.